This TCR beta chain derives from a study of T cells after posttransplantation cyclophosphamide. To note about this clone: Its target is not known.

Peripheral blood was collected from the related graft donor on the marrow donation day. This CDR3 is 12 amino acids long. Germline assignment: CDR1 SGHTA and CDR2 FQGNSA. V was shortened by 5 bases and J by 4 bases, with 8 bases between the two germline ends. Sequencing used immunoSEQ multiplex PCR; TCRdb keeps in-frame clones, though not all of them. The table records around 18,000 clones, roughly 83% of them present only once. Study-level points and caveats: After PTCy, TRB diversity resembled that of CNI/methotrexate controls. Donor-recipient repertoire similarity was low at 1-2 months, rising over year one. Skin or GI-infiltrating T cells shared few TRB sequences with blood.

This TCR was sampled from a man younger than 40 in good health and a related stem cell transplant donor. V usage is TRBV7-2 and J usage is TRBJ1-2; D remains ambiguous. The material sequenced was memory CD4+ T cells sorted from blood. CDR3 in DNA: TGTGCCAGCAGCCGAGAGGGCTATGGCTACACCTTC. Protein: CASSREGYGYTF.